Listed here are 30 T cell receptor beta chains from one sample, sequenced in a study of blood T cell repertoires in COVID-19. The protocol was immunoSEQ multiplex PCR, while the TCRdb copy is restricted to in-frame clones and leaves out a portion. Altogether roughly 62,000 clones are present, 85% to 90% being singletons, with the ten largest covering 1%. The material sequenced was peripheral blood. The receptor set was obtained from a man between 70 and 80 years old with acute or convalescent COVID-19.

The chain couples TRBV6-1 to TRBJ1-1; 7 nucleotides agree with TRBD1. Germline V CDR1 and CDR2: MNHNS, SASEGT. This CDR3 region has 13 residues. Trimming cost V 0 bases and J 11 bases; bases outside gene matches: 6. The CDR3 is CASSEARGTDAFF. The CDR3, as DNA: TGTGCCAGCAGTGAAGCTCGGGGGACAGACGCTTTCTTT.

The chain joins TRBV12-3 or TRBV12-4 to TRBJ2-1, with a possible D match to TRBD2 (6 bases). The CDR3 contains 13 residues. Trimming pared 7 bases from V and 6 bases from J, leaving 13 bases between. CDR3 region: CASTRDSTNEQFF. The CDR3 DNA reads as TGTGCCAGCACCCGGGACTCGACCAATGAGCAGTTCTTC.

This clone was recorded only once. The chain combines TRBV7-3 with TRBJ2-1, with TRBD2 matching over 7 bases. Unmatched junction bases numbered 4, after V lost 2 bases and J lost 6 bases. The CDR3 contains 14 residues. The germline CDR1 and CDR2 sequences are SGHTA and FQGTGA. CDR3 sequence reads: CASSLGGSSNEQFF. CDR3 DNA sequence: TGTGCCAGCAGCTTAGGCGGGAGCAGCAATGAGCAGTTCTTC.

This sequence joins TRBV6-5 and TRBJ2-7, with 9 bases aligning to TRBD1. V shed 5 bases, J shed 7 bases, and the junction held 12 bases outside the gene matches. Germline V gives CDR1 MNHEY, CDR2 SVGAGI. The CDR3 loop spans 15 amino acids. This chain's CDR3 is CASSPTGTGTIEQYF. The CDR3 DNA reads as TGTGCCAGCAGTCCCACCGGGACAGGGACTATAGAGCAGTACTTC.

The V call is TRBV19, the J call TRBJ1-2; tentatively, D is TRBD1 (6 bases). V was shortened by 6 bases and J by 6 bases, with 17 bases between the two germline ends. Per the germline V gene, CDR1 is LNHDA and CDR2 is SQIVND (reference sequence). This CDR3 is 14 amino acids long. The CDR3 bases are TGTGCCAGTAGCACTTCATCAAGACAGGATGGCTACACCTTC. It is translated as CASSTSSRQDGYTF.

The gene calls are TRBV18 and TRBJ2-3; 14 nucleotides agree with TRBD2. There are 16 residues in the CDR3. The ends lost 4 bases at V and 1 base at J; junction bases unmatched: 1. Per germline, CDR1 KGHSH and CDR2 LQKENI. The CDR3 reads CASSLGLAGGTDTQYF. The CDR3 nucleotides are TGTGCCAGCTCACTGGGACTAGCGGGAGGCACAGATACGCAGTATTTT.

This chain connects TRBV28 to TRBJ1-2; 8 nucleotides align to TRBD1. The CDR3 is 14 amino acids. Germline loops: CDR1 MDHEN, CDR2 SYDVKM. Unmatched junction bases numbered 10, after V lost 7 bases and J lost 6 bases. CDR3 coding DNA: TGTGCCAGCAACGGGCGCCCAGGGGGCAATGGCTACACCTTC. It translates to CASNGRPGGNGYTF.

The chain employs TRBV5-4 and TRBJ2-1, with a tentative D call TRBD2 (6 bases). This CDR3 comprises 13 residues. From germline, CDR1 is SGHNT and CDR2 YYREEE (reference sequence). The germline V and J ends were trimmed by 3 bases and 5 bases, with 9 bases remaining between them. CDR3 coding DNA: TGTGCCAGCAGCTCGGGACTTGACAATGAGCAGTTCTTC. Protein: CASSSGLDNEQFF.

The CDR3 DNA follows: TGTGCCAGCAGTTTCGGGACAGCCTATGGCTACACCTTC. It encodes CASSFGTAYGYTF. V is TRBV28 and J is TRBJ1-2, with 7 bases aligning to TRBD1. This CDR3 contains 13 residues. The V gene's germline CDR1 is MDHEN and CDR2 SYDVKM. Germline trimming cut 3 bases from V and 4 bases from J; bases unmatched to any gene: 2.

J is TRBJ1-5 and V is TRBV9; TRBD1 aligns across 7 bases. Germline assignment: CDR1 SGDLS and CDR2 YYNGEE. This CDR3 is built from 16 residues. V shed 0 bases, J shed 4 bases, and the junction held 7 bases outside the gene matches. CDR3 nucleotide sequence: TGTGCCAGCAGCGTAGGACCCGGGACAGAGAATCAGCCCCAGCATTTT. Amino acids: CASSVGPGTENQPQHF.

This chain links TRBV18 with TRBJ1-4, with a weak D call TRBD1 (6 bases). The CDR3 runs to 15 residues. Trimming stripped 4 bases from V and 4 bases from J, with 13 bases between. Germline lookup yields CDR1 KGHSH and CDR2 LQKENI. The CDR3 nucleotides read TGTGCCAGCTCACGGGACATTCGAGATAATGAAAAACTGTTTTTT. This gives the protein CASSRDIRDNEKLFF.

Here the CDR3 reads CASSQDSVNTEAFF. For the CDR3, the DNA is TGTGCCAGCAGCCAAGACAGTGTGAACACTGAAGCTTTCTTT. This chain links TRBV3-1 (or the pseudogene TRBV3-2) with TRBJ1-1; D call uncertain. V dropped 0 bases and J dropped 0 bases, with 5 bases sitting between them. The germline V gene encodes CDR1 LGHDT and CDR2 YNNKEL (reference sequence). The CDR3 loop spans 14 amino acids.

CDR3 region: CASRGFGTPNEKLFF. CDR3 DNA: TGTGCCAGCAGGGGGTTCGGGACTCCTAATGAAAAACTGTTTTTT. The chain combines TRBV2 with TRBJ1-4; the D gene is possibly TRBD1 (5 bases). CDR3 length: 15 amino acids. V was cut by 6 bases and J by 3 bases, with 14 bases left in between. The V gene's germline CDR1 is SNHLY and CDR2 FYNNEI. Variable domain in full (rest from reference TRBV2 and TRBJ1-4): EPEVTQTPSHQVTQMGQEVILRCVPISNHLYFYWYRQILGQKVEFLVSFYNNEISEKSEIFDDQFSVERPDGSNFTLKIRSTKLEDSAMYFCASRGFGTPNEKLFFGSGTQLSVL.

The chain links TRBV6-2 or TRBV6-3 to TRBJ2-5; 11 positions agree with TRBD2. V dropped 6 bases and J dropped 1; count of bases not matched to a gene: 4. The CDR3 totals 15 residues. Per the germline V gene, CDR1 is MNHEY and CDR2 is SVGEGT. CDR3 protein: CASSPGLAAQETQYF. The CDR3 DNA sequence: TGTGCCAGCAGCCCGGGACTAGCGGCCCAAGAGACCCAGTACTTC.

This chain connects TRBV18 to TRBJ1-5, with D possibly matching TRBD1 (6 bases). Trimming cost V 4 bases and J 5 bases, with 9 bases left between them. Germline loops: CDR1 KGHSH, CDR2 LQKENI. The CDR3 loop spans 13 amino acids. The CDR3 coding sequence is TGTGCCAGCTCACGGGACACGGATCAGCCCCAGCATTTT. Amino acids: CASSRDTDQPQHF.

V usage is TRBV5-1 and J usage is TRBJ2-1; no clear D gene. The V gene's germline CDR1 is SGHRS and CDR2 YFSETQ. V was shortened by 1 base and J by 0 bases, with 8 bases between the two germline ends. The CDR3 length is 15 residues. The CDR3 is CASSLSSASYNEQFF. Here the CDR3 DNA reads TGCGCCAGCAGCTTGTCTAGTGCCTCCTACAATGAGCAGTTCTTC.

The CDR3: CASSRGDGYTF. In DNA, the CDR3 is TGTGCCAGTAGTCGGGGGGATGGCTACACCTTC. The chain is built from TRBV19 and TRBJ1-2, with a weak D call TRBD1 (5 bases). Looked up from germline, CDR1 is LNHDA and CDR2 is SQIVND (reference sequence). V lost 5 bases, J lost 6 bases, and 7 bases lay in between. The CDR3 runs to 11 residues.

This clone was detected a few times. One end of the junction is discordant with germline, which a read error may explain. This chain links TRBV7-9 with TRBJ1-1; 8 bases line up with TRBD1. The germline CDR1 and CDR2 sequences are SEHNR and FQNEAQ (reference sequence). This CDR3 comprises 13 residues. CDR3: CASILPTGVGAFF. The CDR3 DNA is TGTGCCAGCATCTTACCGACAGGGGTTGGGGCTTTCTTT. Together with reference TRBV7-9 and TRBJ1-1, the CDR3 gives the full variable domain: DTGVSQNPRHKITKRGQNVTFRCDPISEHNRLYWYRQTLGQGPEFLTYFQNEAQLEKSRLLSDRFSAERPKGSFSTLEIQRTEQGDSAMYLCASILPTGVGAFFGQGTRLTVV.

The rearrangement joins TRBV28 to TRBJ1-2; no definite D call. Germline V gene lookup returns CDR1 MDHEN and CDR2 SYDVKM. The CDR3 length is 10 residues. V dropped 5 bases and J dropped 4 bases, with 2 bases sitting between them. The CDR3 DNA is TGTGCCAGCAGTCGCTATGGCTACACCTTC. The encoded protein is CASSRYGYTF.

The gene calls are TRBV6-5 and TRBJ2-5; tentative D call: TRBD1 (6 bases). The CDR3 length is 14 residues. The V gene's germline CDR1 is MNHEY and CDR2 SVGAGI. Trimming removed 7 bases from V and 7 bases from J, with 19 bases in between. The CDR3, as DNA: TGTGCCAGCACAGCCGGGACCCTCAGGGGGACCCAGTACTTC. Protein: CASTAGTLRGTQYF.

This chain connects TRBV10-3 to TRBJ2-7; TRBD2 matches at 13 bases. CDR3 length equals 15 residues. V lost 5 bases and J lost 4; bases outside the gene matches: 5. Per the germline V gene, CDR1 is ENHRY and CDR2 is SYGVKD. The CDR3 bases are TGTGCCATCAGTCCCGGGACTAGCGGGACGTACGAGCAGTACTTC. Its protein product is CAISPGTSGTYEQYF.

This chain connects TRBV30 to TRBJ2-7, with a possible D match to TRBD1 (5 bases). The V gene's germline CDR1 is GTSNPN and CDR2 SVGIG (reference sequence). V was trimmed by 4 bases and J by 4 bases, leaving 17 bases between them. The CDR3 extends over 14 amino acids. CDR3: CAWTSGQPNYEQYF. DNA for the CDR3: TGTGCCTGGACGTCAGGGCAGCCCAATTACGAGCAGTACTTC.

This clone showed up just a few times. The conserved final phenylalanine or tryptophan is absent from the CDR3, which likely points to a read error. The DNA is left out, because the CDR3 cannot be placed on it with certainty; the CDR3 is given as TCRdb lists it. The V gene is TRBV28, the J gene TRBJ2-7; the table assigns TRBD2, which was not confirmed against the DNA. Germline CDR1 reads MDHEN; CDR2 reads SYDVKM. The CDR3 is 15 residues long, ends included. The CDR3 loop is CASSTGTSDPDEELG.

V usage is TRBV7-3 and J usage is TRBJ1-1; D gene ambiguous. V lost 5 bases and J lost 0, with 7 bases in between. The germline CDR1 and CDR2 sequences are SGHTA and FQGTGA. CDR3 length equals 13 residues. In DNA, the CDR3 is TGTGCCAGCAGCCGGGGAGTGAACACTGAAGCTTTCTTT. It encodes CASSRGVNTEAFF.

In nucleotides, the CDR3 is TGCGCCAGCAGCTCTAACAGGGTCTACAATGAGCAGTTCTTC. Translated: CASSSNRVYNEQFF. The V gene is TRBV5-1, the J gene TRBJ2-1, with D perhaps matching TRBD1 (6 bases). Germline CDR1 SGHRS, CDR2 YFSETQ. With 3 bases removed from V and 3 bases from J, the gap between germline ends came to 10 bases. This CDR3 spans 14 amino acids.

The rearrangement joins TRBV18 to TRBJ2-1; 12 nucleotides line up with TRBD1. With V trimmed by 5 bases and J by 4 bases, 12 bases remained unmatched. The CDR3 extends over 18 amino acids. The V gene's germline CDR1 is KGHSH and CDR2 LQKENI. CDR3 nucleotide sequence: TGTGCCAGCTCATACCAGGGACAGGGGGCCGGGGGATACAATGAGCAGTTCTTC. Amino acid sequence: CASSYQGQGAGGYNEQFF.

This sequence joins TRBV27 and TRBJ1-5; 7 positions agree with TRBD1. The CDR3 length is 16 residues. The germline V gene has CDR1 MNHEY and CDR2 SMNVEV (reference sequence). The junction had 12 bases not matched to a gene; V was cut back by 10 bases and J by 0 bases. CDR3 in amino acids: CATQRGQGDSNQPQHF. As DNA, the CDR3 is TGTGCCACCCAGAGGGGGCAGGGGGATAGCAATCAGCCCCAGCATTTT.

This CDR3 is CASSQVVGQRAGAYNEQFF. CDR3 DNA sequence: TGCGCCAGCAGCCAAGTAGTGGGTCAAAGGGCAGGGGCCTACAATGAGCAGTTCTTC. The chain has TRBV4-1 and TRBJ2-1; D perhaps matches TRBD1 (6 bases). The germline gives CDR1 MGHRA, CDR2 YSYEKL. V lost 1 base, J lost 2 bases, and 21 bases lay in between. This CDR3 has 19 amino acids.

J is TRBJ1-4 and V is TRBV15; a weak D match, TRBD1 (5 bases). The CDR3 has 18 residues. Trimming left V 0 bases short and J 3 bases short, with 17 bases between. CDR1 is LNHNV, CDR2 YYDKDF, per germline (reference sequence). CDR3 nucleotides: TGTGCCACCAGCAGAGATCGGGGGAGCCTCAGCTCTAATGAAAAACTGTTTTTT. Protein sequence: CATSRDRGSLSSNEKLFF.

J is TRBJ2-3 and V is TRBV9, with TRBD1 as a possible D gene (8 bases). Between the trimmed V and J ends, which lost 6 bases and 1 base, there was a span of 15 bases. The CDR3 consists of 15 residues. Germline V gene lookup returns CDR1 SGDLS and CDR2 YYNGEE. CDR3 sequence: CASNQGAGGTDTQYF. CDR3 coding DNA: TGTGCCAGCAACCAGGGGGCGGGGGGCACAGATACGCAGTATTTT.